The 12 T cell receptor beta chains given below trace back to one sample, sequenced in a study of cytomegalovirus exposure and HLA in healthy donors. Primers for the PCR totalled 60 Vbeta and 13 Jbeta. Only in-frame clones appear in the TCRdb table, and some are missing; sequencing was by immunoSEQ multiplex PCR. This table has about 120,000 clones, about 75% appearing once. Sequencing was carried out using PBMCs. The receptor source for this set is a man in his 60s in good health and CMV-seropositive.

The chain couples TRBV5-1 to TRBJ2-3, with TRBD2 matching over 14 bases. This CDR3 has 16 residues. J gave up 6 bases and V 4 bases, and 7 bases lay outside the gene matches. Germline V CDR1 and CDR2: SGHRS, YFSETQ. DNA for the CDR3: TGCGCCAGCAGCCTCGGGACTAGCGGGAGTCTCGATACGCAGTATTTT. This sequence encodes CASSLGTSGSLDTQYF.

A few counts support this clone. The chain links TRBV28 to TRBJ1-4; maybe TRBD1 (6 bases). In germline, CDR1 is MDHEN, CDR2 SYDVKM. The CDR3 sequence is 17 residues long. The V end lost 5 bases, the J end lost 7 bases, and 23 bases lay between the germline ends. DNA of the CDR3: TGTGCCAGCAGTGACCTAGGCCAGGCGGGGGGCGGTGAAAAACTGTTTTTT. Translating gives CASSDLGQAGGGEKLFF.

CDR3 residues: CAWSGREGGDYQPQHF. The DNA for the CDR3 is TGTGCCTGGAGTGGGCGGGAGGGTGGTGATTATCAGCCCCAGCATTTT. The gene calls are TRBV30 and TRBJ1-5; no firm D call. This CDR3 is built from 16 residues. The ends were cut back, 1 base at V and 5 bases at J, with 18 bases in the middle. Germline V gene data show CDR1 as GTSNPN and CDR2 as SVGIG (reference sequence).

The chain recombines TRBV28 with TRBJ2-1; 7 bases map to TRBD2. The CDR3 length is 13 residues. V lost 6 bases and J lost 6; bases outside the gene matches: 5. Germline V gene data show CDR1 as MDHEN and CDR2 as SYDVKM. The CDR3 DNA reads TGTGCCAGCAGCCTTCGGACTAGCAATGAGCAGTTCTTC. Translated, it gives CASSLRTSNEQFF.

The chain has TRBV27 and TRBJ1-4; a possible D gene is TRBD1 (6 bases). Trimming removed 8 bases at V and 8 bases at J, with 21 bases between. This CDR3 spans 15 amino acids. The V gene's germline CDR1 is MNHEY and CDR2 SMNVEV (reference sequence). CDR3 sequence reads: CASREVGQSDEKLFF. CDR3 DNA: TGTGCCAGCCGCGAGGTAGGACAGAGCGACGAAAAACTGTTTTTT. The complete variable domain, with remaining parts taken from reference TRBV27 and TRBJ1-4, reads EAQVTQNPRYLITVTGKKLTVTCSQNMNHEYMSWYRQDPGLGLRQIYYSMNVEVTDKGDVPEGYKVSRKEKRNFPLILESPSPNQTSLYFCASREVGQSDEKLFFGSGTQLSVL.

The chain carries TRBV27 and TRBJ2-5; D possibly corresponds to TRBD2 (5 bases). The CDR3 is made up of 14 amino acids. Trimming stripped 1 base from V and 2 bases from J, with 8 bases between. Germline CDR1 is MNHEY and CDR2 is SMNVEV (reference sequence). The CDR3 DNA reads TGTGCCAGCAGTTTATTCGGGGTTCAAGAGACCCAGTACTTC. Its translation is CASSLFGVQETQYF.

In its sample, this clone was seen once. The genes are TRBV6-6 and TRBJ1-2; D not resolved. Germline CDR1 reads MNHNY; CDR2 reads SVGAGI (reference sequence). This CDR3 region has 13 residues. V shed 6 bases and J shed 3 bases, with 11 bases lying between them. The CDR3 reads CASSPGGHYGYTF. CDR3 nucleotide sequence: TGTGCCAGCAGCCCCGGAGGGCACTATGGCTACACCTTC.

The V call is TRBV6-1, the J call TRBJ2-7; possible D gene TRBD2, 7 bases. CDR3 length: 15 residues. CDR1 and CDR2 from the germline V gene are MNHNS and SASEGT. Trimming removed 3 bases at V and 2 bases at J, with 14 bases between. CDR3 in DNA: TGTGCCAGCAGTGATATTTTCGGGGGGCCCTACGAGCAGTACTTC. Translation: CASSDIFGGPYEQYF.

This chain connects TRBV5-1 to TRBJ1-6; 9 bases align to TRBD1. CDR1 and CDR2 (germline): SGHRS, YFSETQ. V gave up 3 bases and J gave up 8 bases; unmatched junction bases: 6. The CDR3 has 15 amino acids. The DNA of the CDR3 is TGCGCCAGCAGCTCTTGGACAGGGGAAGATTCACCCCTCCACTTT. Amino acid sequence: CASSSWTGEDSPLHF.

This chain connects TRBV7-9 to TRBJ1-4; 9 nucleotides match TRBD1. Germline assignment: CDR1 SEHNR and CDR2 FQNEAQ (reference sequence). This CDR3 is 15 amino acids long. V shed 7 bases and J 5 bases; nucleotides not matched to a gene: 8. The CDR3 spells CASTPGQGPNEKLFF. The CDR3, as DNA: TGTGCCAGCACCCCGGGACAGGGACCGAATGAAAAACTGTTTTTT.

The V gene is TRBV2, the J gene TRBJ2-5; tentatively, D is TRBD1 (6 bases). Germline lookup yields CDR1 SNHLY and CDR2 FYNNEI. V was cut by 9 bases and J by 4 bases, with 6 bases left in between. The CDR3 runs to 10 residues. The CDR3 bases are TGTGCCAGAGGGGGAGAGACCCAGTACTTC. This sequence encodes CARGGETQYF. Filled out from reference TRBV2 and TRBJ2-5, the complete variable domain reads EPEVTQTPSHQVTQMGQEVILRCVPISNHLYFYWYRQILGQKVEFLVSFYNNEISEKSEIFDDQFSVERPDGSNFTLKIRSTKLEDSAMYFCARGGETQYFGPGTRLLVL.

V and J are TRBV7-9 and TRBJ1-1; the match to TRBD1 covers 8 bases. Losses at the gene ends were 3 bases for V and 3 bases for J; bases not matched to a gene: 9. The CDR3 extends over 16 amino acids. CDR1 is SEHNR and CDR2 is FQNEAQ in the germline V gene (reference sequence). The CDR3 DNA reads TGTGCCAGCAGCTTTACCCCAGGGGGCCCCGACACTGAAGCTTTCTTT. This translates into CASSFTPGGPDTEAFF.